This record covers a single T cell receptor beta chain. Germline values: CDR1 MNHEY, CDR2 SVGAGI. The CDR3 spans 15 residues. V lost 6 bases and J 7 bases, leaving 19 bases between the germline ends. The source of the sample is a study of long-term antiretroviral therapy in people with HIV. With survey level as its setting, the immunoSEQ assay was v3.0. The method was immunoSEQ multiplex PCR; TCRdb's version includes in-frame clones alone and lacks a portion of them. The table lists over 35,000 clones, 75% to 90% of them singletons. This specimen was unsorted PBMCs, taken 1.5 years after starting antiretroviral therapy. The sequence was obtained from a man younger than 35 with HIV. This chain links TRBV6-5 with TRBJ1-3, with D tentatively TRBD1 (5 bases). CDR3 region: CASRTLAGISNTIYF. The CDR3 DNA is TGTGCCAGCAGGACCCTCGCAGGGATCTCGAACACCATATATTTT.